The sequence of this TCR beta chain was determined in a study of cytomegalovirus exposure and HLA in healthy donors. 60 Vbeta and 13 Jbeta primers were used in PCR. Produced via immunoSEQ multiplex PCR; TCRdb's table is partial and in-frame only. The sample has 200,000 to 250,000 clones, roughly 80% seen once. This clone was found a few times. No antigen is known for it. Findings and caveats of the study: Several V segments, TRBV6-2 and TRBV6-3 among them, could not be told apart and were dropped.

Germline loops: CDR1 MDHEN, CDR2 SYDVKM. The CDR3 has 13 residues. V shed 8 bases, J shed 7 bases, and the junction held 8 bases outside the gene matches. This TCR derives from a man aged 50 to 60 in good health and CMV-seronegative. The chain combines TRBV28 with TRBJ2-1; 7 bases fit TRBD2. Sequences were obtained from PBMCs. The CDR3 reads CASATQGGNEQFF. For the CDR3, the DNA is TGTGCCAGCGCCACCCAGGGAGGGAATGAGCAGTTCTTC.